Shown below are 20 T cell receptor beta chains from a single sample sequenced in a study of type 1 and type 2 diabetes patients. PCR was run on genomic DNA. The TCR beta CDR3 region was amplified using 30 forward and 13 reverse primers. MiXCR, run by TCRdb on the multiplex PCR reads, gives a single entry per CDR3 protein. The sample consists of under 300,000 distinct CDR3 sequences, over 45% of them appearing once. Sequenced sample: peripheral blood mononuclear cells (PBMCs). All receptors derive from a man aged 18-30 years with type 2 diabetes.

With regard to this clonotype: Sequence at one end of the junction differs from germline and may be a read error. The V gene is TRBV4-1, the J gene TRBJ2-7, with TRBD2 matching 11 bases. Germline V CDR1 and CDR2: MGHRA, YSYEKL. The CDR3 extends over 18 amino acids. This CDR3 is CANSQVTSGSSNGDEQYF. The CDR3 nucleotides are TGCGCCAACAGCCAAGTAACTAGCGGGAGCTCGAATGGGGACGAGCAGTACTTC.

The chain recombines TRBV13 with TRBJ1-1; 8 nucleotides agree with TRBD1. Germline V gene data show CDR1 as PRHDT and CDR2 as FYEKMQ (reference sequence). V was pared by 7 bases and J by 5 bases, with 6 bases of the junction left unmatched. The CDR3 consists of 13 residues. The CDR3 loop reads CASTPDRGTEAFF. The DNA of the CDR3 is TGTGCCAGCACCCCCGACAGGGGAACTGAAGCTTTCTTT. The variable domain in full, completed from reference TRBV13 and TRBJ1-1, reads AAGVIQSPRHLIKEKRETATLKCYPIPRHDTVYWYQQGPGQDPQFLISFYEKMQSDKGSIPDRFSAQQFSDYHSELNMSSLELGDSALYFCASTPDRGTEAFFGQGTRLTVV.

For this clonotype: A read error may explain this, as a much larger clone is one base away. The rearrangement joins TRBV15 to TRBJ1-1; D not resolved. Trimming removed 0 bases from V and 9 bases from J, with 11 bases in between. Germline CDR1 LNHNV, CDR2 YYDKDF (reference sequence). The CDR3 has 13 residues. Here the CDR3 reads CATSRDPNSQAFF. CDR3 DNA sequence: TGTGCCACCAGCAGAGACCCGAACAGTCAAGCTTTCTTT.

This chain connects TRBV27 to TRBJ2-7; D assignment may be TRBD1 or TRBD2 (5 bases each). The V end was cut by 6 bases, the J end by 5 bases, with 14 bases between. This CDR3 region has 13 residues. From germline, CDR1 is MNHEY and CDR2 SMNVEV (reference sequence). The CDR3 DNA is TGTGCCAGCAGCCGGGGCAGGGACGACGAGCAGTACTTC. Translation: CASSRGRDDEQYF.

Turning to this clonotype: One base away lies a much larger clone, so this may be a sequencing read error. The chain uses TRBV18 and TRBJ2-5; 8 bases line up with TRBD1. J gave up 4 bases and V 6 bases, and 1 base lay outside the gene matches. Germline loops: CDR1 KGHSH, CDR2 LQKENI. The CDR3 is made up of 12 amino acids. In nucleotides, the CDR3 is TGTGCCAGCTCGACAGGGGTAGAGACCCAGTACTTC. It translates to CASSTGVETQYF.

This clonotype has only a few counts. A junction end diverges from the germline sequence, so it may reflect a read error. In nucleotides, the CDR3 is TGCGCCAGCAGCCCACGGTTTTACGAGCGGGGGAGGGTGCACTTC. Translation: CASSPRFYERGRVHF. The rearrangement joins TRBV5-1 to TRBJ2-7, with 8 positions matching TRBD2. Looked up from germline, CDR1 is SGHRS and CDR2 is YFSETQ. The CDR3 extends over 15 amino acids.

The V gene is TRBV25-1, the J gene TRBJ2-7; no firm D call. The ends were cut back, 8 bases at V and 3 bases at J, with 11 bases in the middle. The CDR3 runs to 12 residues. The germline V gene has CDR1 MGHDK and CDR2 SYGVNS. This CDR3 is CASSVTNYEQYF. CDR3 in DNA: TGTGCCAGCTCGGTAACGAACTACGAGCAGTACTTC.

The V gene is TRBV2, the J gene TRBJ1-5; 10 bases match TRBD1. J gave up 6 bases and V 5 bases, and 4 bases lay outside the gene matches. The CDR3 is 14 residues long. CDR1 SNHLY and CDR2 FYNNEI come from the germline V gene. The CDR3 DNA is TGTGCCAGCAGTTTCCGGGACAGGGGTCAGCCCCAGCATTTT. As protein: CASSFRDRGQPQHF.

This sequence joins TRBV20-1 and TRBJ1-1, with 12 bases matching TRBD1. The ends lost 4 bases at V and 0 bases at J; junction bases unmatched: 12. In germline, CDR1 is DFQATT, CDR2 SNEGSKA (reference sequence). This CDR3 is built from 18 residues. CDR3 sequence reads: CSATSPGTGGSMNTEAFF. CDR3 bases: TGCAGTGCTACCTCCCCTGGGACAGGGGGCTCCATGAACACTGAAGCTTTCTTT.

This clonotype was detected only a few times. The chain joins TRBV4-1 to TRBJ1-5; D is possibly TRBD1 (5 bases). Trimming took off 0 bases at V and 4 bases at J, with 7 bases between the two ends. CDR1 is MGHRA, CDR2 YSYEKL, per germline. The CDR3 has 14 residues. The CDR3 spells CASSQERQNQPQHF. CDR3 DNA sequence: TGCGCCAGCAGCCAAGAGAGACAGAATCAGCCCCAGCATTTT.

This clonotype was found a few times. The J gene is TRBJ1-3, the V gene TRBV20-1, with D maybe TRBD1 (5 bases). The V end lost 2 bases, the J end lost 4 bases, and 12 bases lay between the germline ends. CDR3 length equals 14 residues. Germline lookup yields CDR1 DFQATT and CDR2 SNEGSKA (reference sequence). As DNA, the CDR3 is TGCAGTGCTAGACCTCGGGGGGTGGGAAACACCATATATTTT. Protein product: CSARPRGVGNTIYF.

This clonotype showed up just a few times. The V gene is TRBV30, the J gene TRBJ2-1, with TRBD2 as a possible D gene (6 bases). With the DNA end fitting TRBJ2-7 better, the J assignment may be wrong. This CDR3 is 14 amino acids long. Germline V gives CDR1 GTSNPN, CDR2 SVGIG (reference sequence). CDR3 DNA sequence: TGTGCCTGGAGCGTCGGGGTAGGGGCGGAGGGGCAGTACTTC. It yields the protein CAWSVGVGAEGQYF.

J is TRBJ2-7 and V is TRBV19; TRBD1 agrees at 7 bases. With V trimmed by 4 bases and J by 3 bases, 6 bases remained unmatched. Per germline, CDR1 LNHDA and CDR2 SQIVND (reference sequence). This CDR3 has 14 residues. The CDR3 loop is CASSTRDRLYEQYF. The CDR3 DNA follows: TGTGCCAGTAGTACCAGGGACAGACTCTACGAGCAGTACTTC.

With respect to this clonotype: A junction end diverges from the germline sequence, so it may reflect a read error. The chain links TRBV19 to TRBJ2-3; TRBD2 aligns across 7 bases. This CDR3 comprises 14 residues. CDR1 is LNHDA, CDR2 SQIVND, per germline (reference sequence). This CDR3 reads CAGRASGVTDTQYF. The CDR3 DNA reads as TGTGCCGGTAGAGCGAGCGGGGTCACAGATACGCAGTATTTT.

The count of this clonotype is one. The chain links TRBV2 to TRBJ2-3; 8 bases match TRBD1. CDR1 and CDR2 from the germline V gene are SNHLY and FYNNEI. J lost 0 bases, V lost 11 bases, and 13 bases had no gene match. This CDR3 region has 16 residues. The CDR3 DNA reads as TGTGCCGGTTCCGGGACAGGAGGAGTTAGCACAGATACGCAGTATTTT. The encoded protein is CAGSGTGGVSTDTQYF.

This rearrangement joins TRBV19 to TRBJ1-4; 7 positions match TRBD1. The CDR3 spans 15 residues. The V gene end was trimmed by 6 bases and the J gene end by 7 bases; junction bases not matched to a gene: 11. Germline CDR1 LNHDA, CDR2 SQIVND (reference sequence). The chain's CDR3 is CASRDTDRASEKLFF. CDR3 coding DNA: TGTGCCAGTAGAGACACCGACAGGGCATCTGAAAAACTGTTTTTT.

This sequence joins TRBV9 and TRBJ1-5; TRBD1 is a possible D gene (5 bases). The CDR3 has 15 residues. Germline lookup yields CDR1 SGDLS and CDR2 YYNGEE. V was shortened by 3 bases and J by 6 bases, with 16 bases between the two germline ends. The DNA for the CDR3 is TGTGCCAGCAGCGCCGGGACGGAGGGAATTCAGCCCCAGCATTTT. It is translated as CASSAGTEGIQPQHF.

The rearrangement links TRBV4-1 to TRBJ2-7; D uncertain. V was trimmed by 4 bases and J by 3 bases, leaving 16 bases between them. This CDR3 is 15 amino acids long. Per the germline V gene, CDR1 is MGHRA and CDR2 is YSYEKL. CDR3 nucleotides: TGCGCCAGCAGCCTCTACACCGGGCCCGACTACGAGCAGTACTTC. Residues: CASSLYTGPDYEQYF.

This clonotype was seen just once. The chain is built from TRBV25-1 and TRBJ2-1, with 7 bases aligning to TRBD2. This CDR3 contains 15 residues. Germline loops: CDR1 MGHDK, CDR2 SYGVNS. After removal of 1 base from V and 9 bases from J, the junction contained 9 bases not matched to a gene. Written as DNA, the CDR3 is TGTGCCAGCAGTGAATCCGGCACGGGGGGAACTGAGCAGTTCTTC. It specifies CASSESGTGGTEQFF.

The chain recombines TRBV5-4 with TRBJ2-1; no firm D call. CDR1 and CDR2 (germline): SGHNT, YYREEE (reference sequence). The CDR3 has 15 residues. Trimming shortened V by 1 base and J by 4 bases, and 12 bases separated the two germline ends. CDR3 sequence reads: CASSLMDSYYNEQFF. Here the CDR3 DNA reads TGTGCCAGCAGCTTGATGGATTCCTATTACAATGAGCAGTTCTTC.